This TCR beta chain is from a study of CD8 T cells in ankylosing spondylitis. Trimming took off 2 bases at V and 8 bases at J, with 10 bases between the two ends. The germline V gene encodes CDR1 SNHLY and CDR2 FYNNEI. The CDR3 has 13 amino acids. From the 5' RACE reads, TCRdb called clonotypes with MiXCR, one entry per CDR3 protein. Among 150,000 or so distinct CDR3 sequences listed, 11% were seen once. This clonotype was picked up a small number of times. What was sequenced was blood, either unsorted or a sorted T cell fraction (not recorded which). The receptor was derived from a male donor with ankylosing spondylitis or in good health (not recorded which). The rearrangement uses TRBV2 and TRBJ2-1; tentatively, D is TRBD1 (5 bases). The chain's CDR3 is CASSEIRVHEQFF. CDR3 sequence (DNA): TGTGCCAGCAGTGAAATCAGGGTTCATGAGCAGTTCTTC.